This TCR beta chain came from a study of blood T cell repertoires in COVID-19. Study as a whole: Some COVID-19 samples were acute and others convalescent; all came from the United States, Italy and Spain. Nucleic acid was either cDNA or gDNA, and it came from T cells, B-cell-depleted T cells, or PBMCs.

V shed 6 bases and J shed 0 bases, with 8 bases lying between them. The germline gives CDR1 KGHSH, CDR2 LQKENI. This CDR3 is built from 14 residues. Study processing details: Reference gene primer amplification gave nucleated cell count estimates. Data came from immunoSEQ multiplex PCR; TCRdb stores just in-frame clones and leaves some out. Clone size and the V and J calls come from that table; the DNA yielded D and trimming. The data contain about 250,000 clones, 87% of them singletons. The rearrangement uses TRBV18 and TRBJ2-2; D ambiguous. The TCR was taken from a young man with active or convalescent COVID-19. The material sequenced was peripheral blood. CDR3 nucleotides: TGTGCCAGCTCCCTTTTAACGAACACCGGGGAGCTGTTTTTT. Translating it yields CASSLLTNTGELFF.